This T cell receptor beta chain came from a study of response to subunit inactivated influenza vaccine. Study-wide findings and caveats: New T cells are recruited in small numbers by each seasonal influenza vaccination, according to the authors' suggestion.

As concerns this clonotype: Its target is unknown.

TCRdb reprocessed the RT-PCR reads via MiXCR and lists one record per CDR3 protein. The sample gives 650,000 to 700,000 distinct CDR3 sequences, 15% to 19% of which show up once; around 10% is in the top ten. This material consisted of PBMCs from blood, taken roughly 13 days after vaccination. The clonotype was recovered from a man aged 50 or older who received an inactivated influenza vaccine.

The CDR3 loop reads CSARTESSTDTQYF. The CDR3 DNA reads as TGCAGTGCTCGGACAGAGTCTAGCACAGATACGCAGTATTTT. The chain links TRBV20-1 to TRBJ2-3; weak D call: TRBD1 (6 bases). Trimming took off 5 bases at V and 0 bases at J, with 12 bases between the two ends. CDR3 length: 14 residues. Germline CDR1 DFQATT, CDR2 SNEGSKA (reference sequence).